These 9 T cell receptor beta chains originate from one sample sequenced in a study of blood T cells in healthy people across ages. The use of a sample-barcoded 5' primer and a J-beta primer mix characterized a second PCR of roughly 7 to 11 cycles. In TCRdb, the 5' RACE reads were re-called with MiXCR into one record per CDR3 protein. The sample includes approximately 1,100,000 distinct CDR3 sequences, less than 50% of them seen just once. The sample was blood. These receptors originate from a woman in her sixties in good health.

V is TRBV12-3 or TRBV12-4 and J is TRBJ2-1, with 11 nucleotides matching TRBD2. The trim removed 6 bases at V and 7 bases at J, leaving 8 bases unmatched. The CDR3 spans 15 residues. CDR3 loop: CASRDSGRGLNEQFF. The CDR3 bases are TGTGCCAGCAGAGATAGCGGGAGGGGTCTGAATGAGCAGTTCTTC.

The CDR3 nucleotides are TGTGCCAGCAGCTTAGATTTTAGCGGGATTCAAGAGACCCAGTACTTC. It specifies CASSLDFSGIQETQYF. The chain couples TRBV7-8 to TRBJ2-5, with TRBD2 matching 8 bases. Trimming removed 1 base from V and 2 bases from J; junction bases left unmatched: 6. The germline CDR1 and CDR2 sequences are SGHVS and FQNEAQ. The CDR3 totals 16 residues.

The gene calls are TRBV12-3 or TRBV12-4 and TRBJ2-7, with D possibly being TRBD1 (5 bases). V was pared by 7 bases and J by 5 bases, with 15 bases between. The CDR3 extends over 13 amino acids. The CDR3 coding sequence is TGTGCCAGCACCCTAACCAGGGAACACGAGCAGTACTTC. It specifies CASTLTREHEQYF.

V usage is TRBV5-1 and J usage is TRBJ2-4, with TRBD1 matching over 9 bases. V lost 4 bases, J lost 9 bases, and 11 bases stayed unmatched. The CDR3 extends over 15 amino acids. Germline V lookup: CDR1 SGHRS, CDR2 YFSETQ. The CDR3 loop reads CASSAGTGFLSIQYF. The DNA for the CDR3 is TGCGCCAGCAGCGCCGGGACAGGGTTTCTAAGCATTCAGTACTTC.

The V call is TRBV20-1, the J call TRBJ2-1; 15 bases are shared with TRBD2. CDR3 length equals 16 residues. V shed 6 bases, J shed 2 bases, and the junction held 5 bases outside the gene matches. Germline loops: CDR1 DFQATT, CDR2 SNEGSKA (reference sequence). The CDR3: CSARTSGRAAYNEQFF. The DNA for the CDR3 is TGCAGTGCACGGACTAGCGGGAGGGCCGCCTACAATGAGCAGTTCTTC.

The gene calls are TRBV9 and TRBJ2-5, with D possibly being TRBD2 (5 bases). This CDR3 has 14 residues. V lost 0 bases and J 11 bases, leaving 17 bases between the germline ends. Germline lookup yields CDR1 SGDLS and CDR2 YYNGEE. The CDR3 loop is CASSVVPERGEQYF. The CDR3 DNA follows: TGTGCCAGCAGCGTAGTACCGGAACGGGGTGAGCAGTACTTC.

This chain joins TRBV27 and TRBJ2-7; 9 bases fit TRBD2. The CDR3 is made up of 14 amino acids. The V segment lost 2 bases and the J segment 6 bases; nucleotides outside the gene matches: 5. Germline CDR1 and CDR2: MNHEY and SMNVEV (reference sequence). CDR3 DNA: TGTGCCAGCAGTTTAGCGGGAGGGCCGGTCGAGCAGTACTTC. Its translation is CASSLAGGPVEQYF.

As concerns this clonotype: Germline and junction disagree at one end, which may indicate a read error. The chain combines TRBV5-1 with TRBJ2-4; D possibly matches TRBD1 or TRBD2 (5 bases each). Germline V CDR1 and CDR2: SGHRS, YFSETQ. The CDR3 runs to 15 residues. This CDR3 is CASRLGPDPGNEQYF. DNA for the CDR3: TGCGCCAGCAGATTGGGACCGGACCCTGGGAATGAGCAGTACTTC.

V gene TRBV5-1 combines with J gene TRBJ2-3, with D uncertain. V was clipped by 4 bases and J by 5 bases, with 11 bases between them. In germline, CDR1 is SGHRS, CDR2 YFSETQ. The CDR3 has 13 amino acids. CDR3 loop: CASSLSLQDTQYF. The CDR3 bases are TGCGCCAGCAGCCTGAGCCTCCAAGATACGCAGTATTTT.